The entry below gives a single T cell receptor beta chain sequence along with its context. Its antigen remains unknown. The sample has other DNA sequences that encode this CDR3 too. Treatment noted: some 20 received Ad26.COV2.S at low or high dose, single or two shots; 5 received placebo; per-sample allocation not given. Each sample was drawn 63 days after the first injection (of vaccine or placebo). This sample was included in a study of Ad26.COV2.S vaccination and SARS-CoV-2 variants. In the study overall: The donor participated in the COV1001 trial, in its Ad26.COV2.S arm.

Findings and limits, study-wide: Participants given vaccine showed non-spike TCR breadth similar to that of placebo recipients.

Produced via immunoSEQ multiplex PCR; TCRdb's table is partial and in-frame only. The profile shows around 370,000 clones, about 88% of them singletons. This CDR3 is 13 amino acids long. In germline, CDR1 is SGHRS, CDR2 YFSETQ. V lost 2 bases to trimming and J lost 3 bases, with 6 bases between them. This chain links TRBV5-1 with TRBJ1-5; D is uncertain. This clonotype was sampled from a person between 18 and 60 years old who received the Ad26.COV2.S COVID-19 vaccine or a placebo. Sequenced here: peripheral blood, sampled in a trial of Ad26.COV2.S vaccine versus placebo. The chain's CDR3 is CASSLDPNQPQHF. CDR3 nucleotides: TGCGCCAGCAGCTTAGATCCCAATCAGCCCCAGCATTTT.